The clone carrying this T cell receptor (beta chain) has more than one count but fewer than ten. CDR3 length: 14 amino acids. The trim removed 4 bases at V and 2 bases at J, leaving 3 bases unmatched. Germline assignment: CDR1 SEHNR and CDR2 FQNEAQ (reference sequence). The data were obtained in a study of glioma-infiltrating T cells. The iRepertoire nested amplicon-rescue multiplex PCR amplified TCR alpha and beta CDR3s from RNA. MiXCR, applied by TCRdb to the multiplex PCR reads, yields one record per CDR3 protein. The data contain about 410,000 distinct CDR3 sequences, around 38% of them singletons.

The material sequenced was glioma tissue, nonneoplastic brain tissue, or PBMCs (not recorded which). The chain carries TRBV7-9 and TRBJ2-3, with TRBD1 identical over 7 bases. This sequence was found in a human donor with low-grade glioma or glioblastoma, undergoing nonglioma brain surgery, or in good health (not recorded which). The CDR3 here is CASSSDRDTDTQYF. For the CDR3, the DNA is TGTGCCAGCAGCTCAGACAGGGACACAGATACGCAGTATTTT.